This T cell receptor beta chain appears in the sequencing data of a study of T-cell reconstitution after alpha-beta-depleted transplantation in children. During its preparation, the TCRbeta library received unique molecular identifiers. TCRdb re-analysed the PCR reads in MiXCR, keeping a single row per CDR3 protein. The data contain hundreds of thousands of distinct CDR3 sequences, 9.9% of them singletons. Trimming left V 4 bases short and J 2 bases short, with 9 bases between. The CDR3 covers 13 residues. Germline CDR1 reads SEHNR; CDR2 reads FQNEAQ (reference sequence). This clonotype was counted many times.

This TCR came from a human donor who donated a stem cell graft to a child with SCID. The gene calls are TRBV7-9 and TRBJ2-7, with D hard to call. Sample: PBMCs from the stem cell graft donor, taken from the stem cell graft. Here the CDR3 reads CASSSATAYEQYF. The CDR3 nucleotides read TGTGCCAGCAGCTCAGCAACGGCCTACGAGCAGTACTTC.